Following are 16 T cell receptor beta chains from one sample sequenced in a study of OX40 agonist ivuxolimab in advanced cancers. This table comes from immunoSEQ multiplex PCR, and its TCRdb copy is limited to in-frame clones, with some not included. The profile shows about 79,000 clones, 85% to 95% of them singletons. Sequencing used CD4+ or CD8+ T cells sorted from blood, obtained in a trial of the OX40 agonist ivuxolimab. The source of these receptors is an adult with an advanced solid tumor such as melanoma, head and neck, liver or kidney cancer.

Only a few counts were recorded for this clone. This chain links TRBV9 with TRBJ1-2; the D gene is possibly TRBD1 (5 bases). CDR3 size: 16 residues. Trimming removed 4 bases at V and 0 bases at J, with 16 bases between. Germline V gene sequence: CDR1 SGDLS, CDR2 YYNGEE. The chain's CDR3 is CASSPTRTGPNYGYTF. CDR3 DNA sequence: TGTGCCAGCAGCCCCACCAGGACGGGACCTAACTATGGCTACACCTTC. Full variable domain (missing parts from reference TRBV9 and TRBJ1-2): DSGVTQTPKHLITATGQRVTLRCSPRSGDLSVYWYQQSLDQGLQFLIQYYNGEERAKGNILERFSAQQFPDLHSELNLSSLELGDSALYFCASSPTRTGPNYGYTFGSGTRLTVV.

V and J are TRBV5-6 and TRBJ1-4; 8 nucleotides line up with TRBD1. V trimming: 0 bases; J trimming: 6 bases; junction bases outside the gene matches: 13. The CDR3 has 18 amino acids. Per the germline V gene, CDR1 is SGHDT and CDR2 is YYEEEE. CDR3 DNA: TGTGCCAGCAGCTTGGGCGAGGACAGGGAAACCGACCATGAAAAACTGTTTTTT. Its translation: CASSLGEDRETDHEKLFF.

The rearrangement uses TRBV6-1 and TRBJ2-1; 9 nucleotides match TRBD1. The trim removed 3 bases at V and 4 bases at J, leaving 4 bases unmatched. The CDR3 loop spans 15 amino acids. Germline V CDR1 and CDR2: MNHNS, SASEGT. The CDR3 loop reads CASSEDRGIYNEQFF. CDR3 coding DNA: TGTGCCAGCAGTGAGGACAGGGGAATATACAATGAGCAGTTCTTC.

This chain connects TRBV4-3 to TRBJ1-3; D is undetermined. The CDR3 consists of 15 residues. The V end lost 0 bases, the J end lost 3 bases, and 9 bases lay between the germline ends. Germline V lookup: CDR1 LGHNA, CDR2 YSLEER. The CDR3 DNA sequence: TGCGCCAGCAGCCAAGATGGACGCGGTGGAAACACCATATATTTT. Translated: CASSQDGRGGNTIYF.

This chain connects TRBV5-1 to TRBJ1-1; TRBD1 is a possible D gene (6 bases). Germline values: CDR1 SGHRS, CDR2 YFSETQ. This CDR3 has 14 residues. Trimming took off 4 bases at V and 0 bases at J, with 10 bases between the two ends. The DNA of the CDR3 is TGCGCCAGCAGCCAGGACAGCATGAACACTGAAGCTTTCTTT. Encoded protein: CASSQDSMNTEAFF.

The chain recombines TRBV10-1 with TRBJ1-6; 8 bases line up with TRBD1. V lost 3 bases and J lost 12; bases outside the gene matches: 4. This CDR3 is built from 13 residues. In germline, CDR1 is WNHNN, CDR2 SYGVQD (reference sequence). CDR3 protein: CASSESGQGPLHF. The CDR3 nucleotides are TGCGCCAGCAGTGAAAGCGGACAGGGACCCCTCCACTTT.

This clone was observed once. The chain is built from TRBV7-9 and TRBJ2-1, with D possibly being TRBD1 or TRBD2 (5 bases each). Trimming took 3 bases from V and 6 from J, leaving 12 bases between them. The germline V gene has CDR1 SEHNR and CDR2 FQNEAQ (reference sequence). The CDR3 extends over 14 amino acids. The CDR3 coding sequence is TGTGCCAGCAGCTTGGGGGTTCCGGGCAATGAGCAGTTCTTC. This sequence encodes CASSLGVPGNEQFF.

The chain has TRBV9 and TRBJ1-1; D remains ambiguous. The CDR3 length is 15 residues. Looked up from germline, CDR1 is SGDLS and CDR2 is YYNGEE. With 1 base removed from V and 0 bases from J, the gap between germline ends came to 10 bases. The CDR3 DNA reads TGTGCCAGCAGCGTACACCCCGGGGTGAACACTGAAGCTTTCTTT. This encodes CASSVHPGVNTEAFF.

This rearrangement joins TRBV27 to TRBJ2-1; TRBD2 agrees at 14 bases. V shed 5 bases, J shed 8 bases, and the junction held 8 bases outside the gene matches. Germline loops: CDR1 MNHEY, CDR2 SMNVEV (reference sequence). The length of the CDR3 is 16 residues. The CDR3, as DNA: TGTGCCAGCAGTCCCGGGACTAGCGGGGGAGGGGATGAGCAGTTCTTC. Its protein product is CASSPGTSGGGDEQFF.

V is TRBV27 and J is TRBJ2-7, with TRBD1 matching over 10 bases. This CDR3 has 17 amino acids. Germline CDR1 and CDR2: MNHEY and SMNVEV (reference sequence). V shed 5 bases, J shed 5 bases, and the junction held 15 bases outside the gene matches. CDR3 loop: CASSRITPGTGVDEQYF. As DNA, the CDR3 is TGTGCCAGCAGTAGAATTACACCCGGGACAGGGGTCGACGAGCAGTACTTC.

V and J are TRBV30 and TRBJ2-7; D possibly corresponds to TRBD1 (6 bases). The CDR3 has 12 amino acids. V was clipped by 1 base and J by 7 bases, with 11 bases between them. Germline loops: CDR1 GTSNPN, CDR2 SVGIG (reference sequence). CDR3 DNA sequence: TGTGCCTGGAGTGACAGGGCACGAGAGCAGTACTTC. Its translation: CAWSDRAREQYF.

The rearrangement links TRBV6-6 to TRBJ1-6, with unresolved D. The germline gives CDR1 MNHNY, CDR2 SVGAGI (reference sequence). The CDR3 covers 16 residues. The V end lost 6 bases, the J end lost 4 bases, and 16 bases lay between the germline ends. CDR3 region: CASRSSPAAYNSPLHF. The CDR3 nucleotides are TGTGCCAGCAGATCATCCCCGGCGGCTTATAATTCACCCCTCCACTTT.

This chain uses TRBV7-9 with TRBJ1-4; no definite D call. Trimming took 0 bases from V and 2 from J, leaving 10 bases between them. This CDR3 is 16 amino acids long. Per germline, CDR1 SEHNR and CDR2 FQNEAQ (reference sequence). The CDR3: CASSLATFGTNEKLFF. The CDR3 nucleotides are TGTGCCAGCAGCTTAGCGACCTTCGGGACTAATGAAAAACTGTTTTTT.

The genes are TRBV5-1 and TRBJ2-3; D is unresolved. The CDR3 is 11 residues long. Germline V gene data show CDR1 as SGHRS and CDR2 as YFSETQ. Deletions cut 3 bases from V and 2 bases from J, with 1 base between. CDR3 nucleotide sequence: TGCGCCAGCAGCTACACAGATACGCAGTATTTT. Translating gives CASSYTDTQYF. Filled out from reference TRBV5-1 and TRBJ2-3, the complete variable domain reads KAGVTQTPRYLIKTRGQQVTLSCSPISGHRSVSWYQQTPGQGLQFLFEYFSETQRNKGNFPGRFSGRQFSNSRSEMNVSTLELGDSALYLCASSYTDTQYFGPGTRLTVL.

V gene TRBV7-6 combines with J gene TRBJ1-1, with 10 bases identical to TRBD1. The CDR3 is 17 amino acids. Germline CDR1 and CDR2: SGHVS and FNYEAQ. Trimming cost V 2 bases and J 0 bases; bases outside gene matches: 6. This chain's CDR3 is CASSLTTGGGLNTEAFF. The CDR3, as DNA: TGTGCCAGCAGCTTAACGACAGGGGGCGGATTGAACACTGAAGCTTTCTTT.

The rearrangement joins TRBV27 to TRBJ1-2; D perhaps matches TRBD1 (6 bases). Trimming removed 3 bases at V and 0 bases at J, with 11 bases between. This CDR3 has 15 amino acids. Germline CDR1 MNHEY, CDR2 SMNVEV (reference sequence). CDR3 sequence: CASSLSRGSNYGYTF. CDR3 nucleotide sequence: TGTGCCAGCAGTTTGTCCAGGGGATCTAACTATGGCTACACCTTC.